This record covers a single T cell receptor beta chain. Its cognate antigen is unknown. The sample comes from a study of beta chain features in type 1 diabetes. In the study overall: Across every sample, around 100,000,000 sorted cells were examined in total.

The isolated RNA, all of it, was reverse transcribed, so expressed TCRB transcripts were what got sequenced. Some clones are missing from TCRdb's copy, which holds only in-frame ones; the method was immunoSEQ multiplex PCR. The sample has 500,000 to 700,000 clones, roughly a sixth seen once. Via the markers CD45RO/CCR7/CD25/CD127/CD95/CD27, stem cell-like memory, regulatory, central memory and naive CD4+ cells were sorted. The length of the CDR3 is 14 residues. Germline loops: CDR1 SGHTA, CDR2 FQGNSA. The trim removed 5 bases at V and 4 bases at J, leaving 7 bases unmatched. Study-wide points: VDJ junctions from type 1 diabetes patients carried fewer insertions and larger deletions.

The receptor was derived from a man between 18 and 35 years old in good health. The sequenced sample was naive CD4+ T cells from blood. The rearrangement links TRBV7-2 to TRBJ2-5; 7 nucleotides line up with TRBD1. The CDR3 DNA reads TGTGCCAGCAGCCCAACGACAGGGTTAGAGACCCAGTACTTC. Encoded protein: CASSPTTGLETQYF.